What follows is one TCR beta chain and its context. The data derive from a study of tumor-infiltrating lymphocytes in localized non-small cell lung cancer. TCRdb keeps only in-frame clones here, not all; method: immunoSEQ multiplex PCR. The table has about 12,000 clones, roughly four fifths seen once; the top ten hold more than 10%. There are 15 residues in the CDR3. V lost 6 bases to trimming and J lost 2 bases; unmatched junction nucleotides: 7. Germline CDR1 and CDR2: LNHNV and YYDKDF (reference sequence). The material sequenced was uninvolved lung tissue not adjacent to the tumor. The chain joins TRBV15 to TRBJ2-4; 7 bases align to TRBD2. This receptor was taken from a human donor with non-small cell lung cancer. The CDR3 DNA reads TGTGCCACCAGGGAGACGGGAGGATCCAAAAACATTCAGTACTTC. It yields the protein CATRETGGSKNIQYF.